The TCR beta chain described here comes from a study of OX40 agonist ivuxolimab in advanced cancers. Measured with immunoSEQ multiplex PCR; TCRdb has only the in-frame clones, and not every one. This table has roughly 80,000 clones, around 86% appearing once. Deletions cut 2 bases from V and 6 bases from J, with 20 bases between. Germline values: CDR1 MNHEY, CDR2 SMNVEV (reference sequence). The CDR3 covers 17 residues. The sequence was obtained from an adult with an advanced solid tumor such as melanoma, head and neck, liver or kidney cancer. This material consisted of CD4+ or CD8+ T cells sorted from blood, taken in a trial of the OX40 agonist ivuxolimab. The chain is built from TRBV27 and TRBJ2-1; TRBD2 is a possible D gene (7 bases). CDR3 sequence reads: CASSLRGAGRASNEQFF. DNA for the CDR3: TGTGCCAGCAGTTTAAGGGGGGCGGGGAGGGCCTCCAATGAGCAGTTCTTC.